This T cell receptor beta chain was sequenced in a study of T cell responses to AZD1222 COVID-19 vaccine. Overall study results and limits: Among vaccine-associated CD4 TCRs, coverage spanned spike, with dominance at 160-218 and 743-854. Recipients of AZD1222 seropositive at baseline numbered only 6 or 7.

As for this clone: What it recognizes is unknown.

The repertoire was sequenced with immunoSEQ multiplex PCR; TCRdb's copy has only in-frame clones and lacks some. Of 80,000 or so clones listed, 85% to 95% are singletons. V was pared by 1 base and J by 2 bases, with 6 bases between. CDR3 size: 15 residues. CDR1 SGHAT and CDR2 FQNNGV come from the germline V gene. The material sequenced was peripheral blood, taken on day 0 of AZD1222 vaccination. The chain uses TRBV11-2 and TRBJ1-6; no firm D call. The origin of this receptor is an adult in good health. The CDR3 sequence is CASSLGGAYNSPLHF. In DNA, the CDR3 is TGTGCCAGCAGCTTAGGAGGTGCCTATAATTCACCCCTCCACTTT.